This is a list of T cell receptor beta chains from one sample in a study of identical twins. TCRdb called the 5' RACE reads again in MiXCR, with one record for every CDR3 protein. The sample yields 450,000 or so distinct CDR3 sequences, approximately 14% seen once. These records were also assigned to another study, of yellow fever vaccine responses in identical twins.

The sample taken for sequencing was CD4+ T cells sorted from blood. The receptor source for this set is a woman under 30 in good health. The CDR3 runs from the conserved cysteine through the conserved F or W. D genes are given only for firm matches. The size field is filled for only some rows; it gives once, few, many or a size class.

D | size | J | V | DNA | CDR3
TRBD2 | - | TRBJ2-1 | TRBV27 | TGTGCCAGCAGCGTCCCGGGACTAGCGGGACCCAATGAGCAGTTCTTC | CASSVPGLAGPNEQFF
- | - | TRBJ2-7 | TRBV5-1 | TGCGCCAGCAGCTCAACAAATGTGCCCTACGAGCAGTACTTC | CASSSTNVPYEQYF
TRBD2 | few | TRBJ2-1 | TRBV11-2 | TGTGCCAGCAGCTTACCTTCTGGAGGACTAGCGGGATTCTCCTACAATGAGCAGTTCTTC | CASSLPSGGLAGFSYNEQFF
TRBD1 | - | TRBJ2-2 | TRBV5-6 | TGTGCCATGGGCCCCGCGACAGGGGGCCCCGGGGAGCTGTTTTTT | CAMGPATGGPGELFF
- | - | TRBJ2-1 | TRBV6-2/TRBV6-3 | TGTGCCAGCAGTTCAGGGGGGACCTGGTTTGATGAGCAGTTCTTC | CASSSGGTWFDEQFF
- | - | TRBJ2-1 | TRBV12-3/TRBV12-4 | TGTGCCAGCAGTTATGGCGCTGGGGGATACAATGAGCAGTTCTTC | CASSYGAGGYNEQFF
- | few | TRBJ1-1 | TRBV4-2 | TGTGCCAGCAGCCTTCTGACCCCGGGCACTGAAGCTTTCTTT | CASSLLTPGTEAFF
TRBD1 | few | TRBJ1-4 | TRBV7-9 | TGTGCCAGCAGCCGTAATTCGGGACAGGGGGCGCGGGATGAAAAACTGTTTTTT | CASSRNSGQGARDEKLFF
TRBD1 | - | TRBJ2-7 | TRBV5-1 | TGCGCCAGCAGCTCTTTGACAGGGGGACTTCCCGAGCAGTACTTC | CASSSLTGGLPEQYF
- | few | TRBJ2-1 | TRBV28 | TGTGCCAGCAGTTTAGGGCTTGGCGGACCCAATGAGCAGTTCTTC | CASSLGLGGPNEQFF
- | - | TRBJ1-5 | TRBV3-1 | TGTGCCAGCAGCCGGACCCGGGACGGTGATCAGCCCCAGCATTTT | CASSRTRDGDQPQHF
TRBD1 | few | TRBJ1-5 | TRBV5-1 | TGCGCCAGCAGAAAACCGGGACAGGAGGATCAGCCCCAGCATTTT | CASRKPGQEDQPQHF
TRBD1 | - | TRBJ2-3 | TRBV10-3 | TGTGCCATCAGTGTTGTGACAGGGGCGCTTGCAGATACGCAGTATTTT | CAISVVTGALADTQYF
- | few | TRBJ2-1 | TRBV7-2 | TGTGCCAGCAGCCCCCAGACGGATGAGCAGTTCTTC | CASSPQTDEQFF
- | - | TRBJ2-6 | TRBV28 | TGTGCCAGCTTGAGGGGGGTAACGGGGCCTGGGGCCAACGTCCTGACTTTC | CASLRGVTGPGANVLTF
- | - | TRBJ2-1 | TRBV3-1 | TGTGCCAGCAGCCAACGAGGGGCTAACAATGAGCAGTTCTTC | CASSQRGANNEQFF
TRBD2 | many | TRBJ2-2 | TRBV4-2 | TGTGCCAGCAGCCAAGGGGGGACTAGCACCGGGGAGCTGTTTTTT | CASSQGGTSTGELFF
TRBD1 | - | TRBJ2-1 | TRBV3-1 | TGTGCCAGCAGCCCATCCGGGACAGACAATGAGCAGTTCTTC | CASSPSGTDNEQFF
- | - | TRBJ2-2 | TRBV28 | TGTGCCAGCAGCAGACTAAGGGGGGAGCTGTTTTTT | CASSRLRGELFF
- | - | TRBJ2-7 | TRBV20-1 | TGCAGTGCTAGGAGTGAACAGCATCAATACGAGCAGTACTTC | CSARSEQHQYEQYF
- | - | TRBJ2-4 | TRBV4-1 | TGCGCCAGCAGCCAAGATCTACAGGGTATCCAAAACATTCAGTACTTC | CASSQDLQGIQNIQYF
- | few | TRBJ2-3 | TRBV19 | TGTGCCAGTAGTATCTCGGCTGGAGAGGCAGATACGCAGTATTTT | CASSISAGEADTQYF
TRBD1 | few | TRBJ2-7 | TRBV20-1 | TGCAGTGCTAGAGATCCGGGACAGCTTCTACGAGAGCAGTACTTC | CSARDPGQLLREQYF
- | few | TRBJ2-7 | TRBV18 | TGTGCCAGCTCACCATACGGTGGCTCCTACGAGCAGTACTTC | CASSPYGGSYEQYF
TRBD1 | - | TRBJ2-1 | TRBV6-5 | TGTGCCAGCAGTTACTCGAGTTACAGGGGGCGGAATGAGCAGTTCTTC | CASSYSSYRGRNEQFF
- | few | TRBJ2-7 | TRBV7-2 | TGTGCCAGCAGCTTAGTCGGGGTGCTTACCTACGAGCAGTACTTC | CASSLVGVLTYEQYF
- | - | TRBJ2-7 | TRBV4-3 | TGCGCCAGCAGCCAAGATCTAGTCTCCTACGAGCAGTACTTC | CASSQDLVSYEQYF
- | many | TRBJ2-6 | TRBV6-5 | TGTGCCAGCAGTTATTTTGGGGCCAACGTCCTGACTTTC | CASSYFGANVLTF
TRBD2 | few | TRBJ2-3 | TRBV15 | TGTGCCACCAGCAGTAGACTAGCGGGAGGGTCAGATACGCAGTATTTT | CATSSRLAGGSDTQYF
TRBD2 | few | TRBJ2-3 | TRBV20-1 | TGCAGTACCCTAGAAAGCGGGGGGAGGTCAGATACGCAGTATTTT | CSTLESGGRSDTQYF
TRBD1 | - | TRBJ1-1 | TRBV6-1 | TGTGCCAGCAGACTTGACAGGGGCACTGAAGCTTTCTTT | CASRLDRGTEAFF
- | few | TRBJ2-3 | TRBV29-1 | TGCAGCGTTGTAGGGGGGACAGATACGCAGTATTTT | CSVVGGTDTQYF
TRBD2 | many | TRBJ2-3 | TRBV7-2 | TGTGCCAGCAGCCAAACAGCCACTGAGCGGGGGGGCACGTCCACGCAGTATTTT | CASSQTATERGGTSTQYF
- | - | TRBJ2-7 | TRBV20-1 | TGCAGTGCTAGAGATGGTGCAGGTCCATCCGAGCAGTACTTC | CSARDGAGPSEQYF
- | few | TRBJ1-2 | TRBV10-3 | TGTGCCATCAGTGAGTCGACTGGGCGTTCCCTTTATGGCTACACCTTC | CAISESTGRSLYGYTF
- | - | TRBJ1-1 | TRBV6-1 | TGTGCCAGCAGACGCGGGACTCAATTGAACACTGAAGCTTTCTTT | CASRRGTQLNTEAFF
- | few | TRBJ1-1 | TRBV7-8 | TGTGCCAGCAGCTTAGTAGGGCGGCCTGAAGCTTTCTTT | CASSLVGRPEAFF
- | - | TRBJ1-1 | TRBV7-3 | TGTGCCAGCAAGATACAGGAGAACACTGAAGCTTTCTTT | CASKIQENTEAFF
- | few | TRBJ2-5 | TRBV6-5 | TGTGCCAGCAGTAGGGAGATGGAGACCCAGTACTTC | CASSREMETQYF
- | few | TRBJ1-5 | TRBV5-1 | TGCGCCAGCAGCTTGGTCGGGGGTTACAATCAGCCCCAGCATTTT | CASSLVGGYNQPQHF
TRBD1 | - | TRBJ2-5 | TRBV10-3 | TGTGCCATCAGAGGGACAGGCACTCAAGAGACCCAGTACTTC | CAIRGTGTQETQYF
- | few | TRBJ1-1 | TRBV3-1 | TGTGCCAGCAGCTCCTCCGGGACAAAGAGGGGTGAAGCTTTCTTT | CASSSSGTKRGEAFF
- | - | TRBJ2-7 | TRBV7-6 | TGTGCCAGCAGCCTGGTTATCGGGGACGAGCAGTACTTC | CASSLVIGDEQYF
- | few | TRBJ2-6 | TRBV4-1 | TGCGCCAGCAGCCCTTCATTAATTTTGACCAACGTCCTGACTTTC | CASSPSLILTNVLTF
- | - | TRBJ2-5 | TRBV27 | TGTGCCAGCAGTTTCGCAGACAGGTTCTTAGAGACCCAGTACTTC | CASSFADRFLETQYF
- | - | TRBJ2-3 | TRBV9 | TGTGCCAGCAGCGTAGTAGGCGTTGGGACACTTGTGCAGGGGAGCGCAGATATGCAGTATTTT | CASSVVGVGTLVQGSADMQYF
- | - | TRBJ1-3 | TRBV7-9 | TGTGCCAGCAGCAGAACGACAGGAAACTCTGGAAACACCATATATTTT | CASSRTTGNSGNTIYF
- | - | TRBJ2-7 | TRBV4-3 | TGCGCCAGCAGCCAAGAGCGGCCCGGCTCCTACGAGCAGTACTTC | CASSQERPGSYEQYF
- | many | TRBJ2-6 | TRBV20-1 | TGCAGTGCTAGCGGGGGTCTTGGGGCCAACGTCCTGACTTTC | CSASGGLGANVLTF
- | - | TRBJ2-1 | TRBV11-2 | TGTGCCAGCAGCTTAGAGGGCCGGAGACTTTCGTCCAATGAGCAGTTCTTC | CASSLEGRRLSSNEQFF
- | few | TRBJ2-1 | TRBV20-1 | TGCAGTGCTAGAGAGGGCGAGTACCGCAATGAGCAGTTCTTC | CSAREGEYRNEQFF
TRBD2 | few | TRBJ2-7 | TRBV6-2/TRBV6-3 | TGTGCCAGCACAAGTCCCCAAAAAATCCAACTAGCGGGAGCTTTGTCTACCTACGAGCAGTACTTC | CASTSPQKIQLAGALSTYEQYF
- | few | TRBJ2-5 | TRBV28 | TGTGCCAGCAGTTTATCTATAGAGACCCAGTACTTC | CASSLSIETQYF
TRBD1 | - | TRBJ2-2 | TRBV11-2 | TGTGCCAGCAGCTCAGACAGGGTCTTTAGCACCGGGGAGCTGTTTTTT | CASSSDRVFSTGELFF
- | - | TRBJ2-2 | TRBV11-2 | TGTGCCAGCAGCTTAGTCCAGAGTTACACCGGGGAGCTGTTTTTT | CASSLVQSYTGELFF